This passage covers 25 T cell receptor beta chains from one sample sequenced in a study of PD-L1 blockade in urothelial cancer. Sequencing was performed with immunoSEQ multiplex PCR; in TCRdb, only in-frame clones are kept and a portion is missing. This sample has 90,000 to 120,000 clones, with about 85% found just once. The specimen was PBMCs, collected around atezolizumab (anti-PD-L1) treatment. These receptors were collected from a middle-aged man with urothelial cancer.

This clone appeared once. CDR3 protein: CASSSDGSGNQPQHF. The CDR3 region has the DNA TGTGCCAGCAGCTCTGACGGGAGCGGCAATCAGCCCCAGCATTTT. This chain joins TRBV2 and TRBJ1-5; D is unclear. Germline-derived CDR1 and CDR2 are SNHLY and FYNNEI. V dropped 6 bases and J dropped 2 bases, with 14 bases sitting between them. There are 15 residues in the CDR3.

The chain carries TRBV9 and TRBJ2-1, with TRBD2 matching 7 bases. The V gene end was trimmed by 0 bases and the J gene end by 9 bases; junction bases not matched to a gene: 9. The germline gives CDR1 SGDLS, CDR2 YYNGEE. This CDR3 is 15 amino acids long. The CDR3 coding sequence is TGTGCCAGCAGCGTAGCGTGGGAGGGCCAGGGTGAGCAGTTCTTC. It translates to CASSVAWEGQGEQFF.

V is TRBV29-1 and J is TRBJ1-2; D remains unclear. Trimming stripped 3 bases from V and 8 bases from J, with 13 bases between. Germline CDR1 SQVTM, CDR2 ANQGSEA. This CDR3 region has 12 residues. In nucleotides, the CDR3 is TGCAGCGTTGATGAGGGAGGCGGGGGCTACACCTTC. Translation: CSVDEGGGGYTF.

This chain uses TRBV19 with TRBJ2-3; 9 bases match TRBD2. The V gene end was trimmed by 4 bases and the J gene end by 7 bases; junction bases not matched to a gene: 9. The CDR3 covers 15 residues. CDR1 is LNHDA and CDR2 is SQIVND in the germline V gene (reference sequence). The CDR3 DNA sequence: TGTGCCAGTAGTAGAGGTAGCGGGAGTAGTAATACGCAGTATTTT. This encodes CASSRGSGSSNTQYF.

The genes are TRBV11-2 and TRBJ1-6; tentative D call: TRBD1 (5 bases). This CDR3 is built from 13 residues. Germline V gives CDR1 SGHAT, CDR2 FQNNGV. V was shortened by 1 base and J by 8 bases, with 6 bases between the two germline ends. CDR3 in DNA: TGTGCCAGCAGCTTAGGGGGGGATTCACCCCTCCACTTT. Protein sequence: CASSLGGDSPLHF.

This clone appeared once. This sequence joins TRBV2 and TRBJ2-3; 8 bases align to TRBD2. Germline values: CDR1 SNHLY, CDR2 FYNNEI. Unmatched junction bases numbered 7, after V lost 2 bases and J lost 6 bases. The CDR3 runs 15 residues. CDR3 in DNA: TGTGCCAGCAGTGAAACTAGCGGAGCTTCGGATACGCAGTATTTT. It specifies CASSETSGASDTQYF. The complete variable domain, with remaining parts taken from reference TRBV2 and TRBJ2-3, reads EPEVTQTPSHQVTQMGQEVILRCVPISNHLYFYWYRQILGQKVEFLVSFYNNEISEKSEIFDDQFSVERPDGSNFTLKIRSTKLEDSAMYFCASSETSGASDTQYFGPGTRLTVL.

The chain joins TRBV27 to TRBJ2-1; D is possibly TRBD1 (6 bases). The CDR3 has 16 residues. The germline V gene has CDR1 MNHEY and CDR2 SMNVEV (reference sequence). V lost 6 bases and J 4 bases, leaving 19 bases between the germline ends. The CDR3 bases are TGTGCCAGCAGCTCCCTAGGTTGGGACAATTACAATGAGCAGTTCTTC. Amino acids: CASSSLGWDNYNEQFF.

The rearrangement links TRBV5-1 to TRBJ2-7; 9 bases fit TRBD1. This CDR3 region has 13 residues. Germline V gives CDR1 SGHRS, CDR2 YFSETQ. V shed 4 bases and J 3 bases; nucleotides not matched to a gene: 2. The CDR3 DNA sequence: TGCGCCAGCAGCCGACAGGGGGACTACGAGCAGTACTTC. This translates into CASSRQGDYEQYF.

This rearrangement joins TRBV19 to TRBJ2-2, with 12 bases lining up with TRBD1. CDR3 length: 19 amino acids. Germline CDR1 is LNHDA and CDR2 is SQIVND (reference sequence). V shed 8 bases, J shed 7 bases, and the junction held 20 bases outside the gene matches. The CDR3, as DNA: TGTGCCAGTGGTCTGTTGGTGCTAGGGACAGGGGGCGCGGACGGGGAGCTGTTTTTT. As protein: CASGLLVLGTGGADGELFF.

The CDR3 DNA reads TGTGCCAGCAGCTTAGCCCCTTTGAACACTGAAGCTTTCTTT. It encodes CASSLAPLNTEAFF. This sequence joins TRBV7-8 and TRBJ1-1, with D uncertain. CDR3 length equals 14 residues. V lost 0 bases and J 0 bases, leaving 5 bases between the germline ends. Looked up from germline, CDR1 is SGHVS and CDR2 is FQNEAQ.

V gene TRBV6-5 combines with J gene TRBJ2-3, with 7 nucleotides matching TRBD2. Germline assignment: CDR1 MNHEY and CDR2 SVGAGI. V dropped 5 bases and J dropped 4; count of bases not matched to a gene: 9. CDR3 size: 15 residues. CDR3 in DNA: TGTGCCAGCAGTACGGGACTAACTAGCCCAGATACGCAGTATTTT. Its translation is CASSTGLTSPDTQYF.

CDR3 amino acids: CASSLLDSTDTQYF. The CDR3 DNA follows: TGCGCCAGCAGCTTACTAGATAGCACAGATACGCAGTATTTT. V gene TRBV5-1 combines with J gene TRBJ2-3, with D tentatively TRBD2 (5 bases). V lost 2 bases and J lost 0, with 7 bases in between. This CDR3 comprises 14 residues. Germline V CDR1 and CDR2: SGHRS, YFSETQ.

V and J are TRBV9 and TRBJ2-1; the D gene is possibly TRBD2 (5 bases). CDR1 and CDR2 from the germline V gene are SGDLS and YYNGEE. This CDR3 is 17 amino acids long. V was trimmed by 0 bases and J by 3 bases, leaving 16 bases between them. CDR3 sequence (DNA): TGTGCCAGCAGCGTAGCTACTTCGGTAGGACTCTACAATGAGCAGTTCTTC. Amino acids: CASSVATSVGLYNEQFF.

In this sample, this clone turned up once. V gene TRBV27 combines with J gene TRBJ2-2, with a tentative D call TRBD2 (5 bases). Trimming took 10 bases from V and 8 from J, leaving 26 bases between them. There are 16 residues in the CDR3. Germline CDR1 MNHEY, CDR2 SMNVEV (reference sequence). CDR3 amino acids: CATLSRANQLAGELFF. The CDR3 DNA sequence: TGTGCCACCCTTTCCCGGGCCAATCAATTAGCGGGGGAGCTGTTTTTT.

The CDR3 spells CASSPRENEQFF. The CDR3 nucleotides are TGTGCCAGCAGTCCGAGGGAGAATGAGCAGTTCTTC. The chain joins TRBV6-5 to TRBJ2-1, with a possible D match to TRBD2 (5 bases). This CDR3 has 12 residues. Germline V lookup: CDR1 MNHEY, CDR2 SVGAGI. The ends were cut back, 5 bases at V and 7 bases at J, with 9 bases in the middle.

The CDR3 loop is CASTTVDRVEETQYF. As DNA, the CDR3 is TGCGCCAGCACCACCGTTGACAGGGTCGAAGAGACCCAGTACTTC. The J gene is TRBJ2-5, the V gene TRBV5-1, with 7 bases that match TRBD1. CDR3 size: 15 residues. Germline CDR1 and CDR2: SGHRS and YFSETQ. Losses at the gene ends were 6 bases for V and 3 bases for J; bases not matched to a gene: 11.

The chain is built from TRBV7-8 and TRBJ2-4, with a weak D call TRBD1 (5 bases). The CDR3 has 18 residues. CDR1 and CDR2 (germline): SGHVS, FQNEAQ. Trimming took off 4 bases at V and 2 bases at J, with 21 bases between the two ends. This CDR3 reads CASSSPLGRESTKNIQYF. As DNA, the CDR3 is TGTGCCAGCAGCTCACCCCTGGGGCGCGAATCAACCAAAAACATTCAGTACTTC.

The chain has TRBV14 and TRBJ1-4; D possibly corresponds to TRBD1 (6 bases). The CDR3 loop spans 13 amino acids. Between the trimmed V and J ends, which lost 6 bases and 8 bases, there was a span of 13 bases. The germline CDR1 and CDR2 sequences are SGHDN and FVKESK. The CDR3: CASSHRVGEKLFF. CDR3 DNA sequence: TGTGCCAGCAGTCACAGGGTAGGGGAAAAACTGTTTTTT.

With respect to this clone: Different DNA sequences within this sample yield the same CDR3. This chain links TRBV7-9 with TRBJ2-3, with D maybe TRBD1 (5 bases). Germline V gene sequence: CDR1 SEHNR, CDR2 FQNEAQ (reference sequence). CDR3 length: 15 residues. Trimming took off 1 base at V and 2 bases at J, with 10 bases between the two ends. The CDR3 nucleotides read TGTGCCAGCAGCTTAGGCCCAGGGTCCACAGATACGCAGTATTTT. Its translation: CASSLGPGSTDTQYF.

The chain employs TRBV5-1 and TRBJ2-7; 12 bases map to TRBD2. The CDR3 runs 13 residues. Germline V gene sequence: CDR1 SGHRS, CDR2 YFSETQ. Losses at the gene ends were 4 bases for V and 6 bases for J; bases not matched to a gene: 2. The CDR3 nucleotides read TGCGCCAGCAGCCTAGCGGGAGGGCCCGAGCAGTACTTC. Translating it yields CASSLAGGPEQYF.

This clone was recorded a few times. CDR3 bases: TGCAGTGCTCAAGCTGCGACTGAAGCTTTCTTT. This gives the protein CSAQAATEAFF. The chain combines TRBV20-1 with TRBJ1-1, with D uncertain. This CDR3 spans 11 amino acids. Germline V gene lookup returns CDR1 DFQATT and CDR2 SNEGSKA (reference sequence). Trimming cost V 5 bases and J 5 bases, with 9 bases left between them.

V usage is TRBV2 and J usage is TRBJ2-7; the D gene is possibly TRBD1 (6 bases). CDR3 size: 13 residues. CDR1 is SNHLY and CDR2 is FYNNEI in the germline V gene. Trimming removed 8 bases at V and 6 bases at J, with 17 bases between. CDR3 protein: CASAGTSVSEQYF. The CDR3 DNA follows: TGTGCCAGCGCCGGGACATCGGTATCCGAGCAGTACTTC. The whole variable domain, filled in from reference TRBV2 and TRBJ2-7, reads EPEVTQTPSHQVTQMGQEVILRCVPISNHLYFYWYRQILGQKVEFLVSFYNNEISEKSEIFDDQFSVERPDGSNFTLKIRSTKLEDSAMYFCASAGTSVSEQYFGPGTRLTVT.

This clone was found once. The V and J genes are TRBV9 and TRBJ1-1; 9 bases are shared with TRBD1. Germline V gives CDR1 SGDLS, CDR2 YYNGEE. The CDR3 has 13 amino acids. The V segment lost 0 bases and the J segment 7 bases; nucleotides outside the gene matches: 1. This chain's CDR3 is CASSVGQGGEAFF. The CDR3 DNA sequence: TGTGCCAGCAGCGTAGGACAGGGGGGTGAAGCTTTCTTT.

To note about this clone: The sample contains more than one DNA sequence encoding this CDR3. The rearrangement uses TRBV5-1 and TRBJ1-5, with D tentatively TRBD1 (5 bases). Germline V gives CDR1 SGHRS, CDR2 YFSETQ. This CDR3 has 14 amino acids. Between the trimmed V and J ends, which lost 0 bases and 3 bases, there was a span of 7 bases. The CDR3 loop reads CASSLGGANQPQHF. CDR3 in DNA: TGCGCCAGCAGCTTGGGTGGGGCCAATCAGCCCCAGCATTTT.

V is TRBV30 and J is TRBJ1-1; D possibly corresponds to TRBD1 (5 bases). Germline CDR1 is GTSNPN and CDR2 is SVGIG (reference sequence). V lost 3 bases and J 1 base, leaving 9 bases between the germline ends. CDR3 length: 13 residues. CDR3 sequence (DNA): TGTGCCTGGAGCCCACAGGCGAACACTGAAGCTTTCTTT. This encodes CAWSPQANTEAFF.